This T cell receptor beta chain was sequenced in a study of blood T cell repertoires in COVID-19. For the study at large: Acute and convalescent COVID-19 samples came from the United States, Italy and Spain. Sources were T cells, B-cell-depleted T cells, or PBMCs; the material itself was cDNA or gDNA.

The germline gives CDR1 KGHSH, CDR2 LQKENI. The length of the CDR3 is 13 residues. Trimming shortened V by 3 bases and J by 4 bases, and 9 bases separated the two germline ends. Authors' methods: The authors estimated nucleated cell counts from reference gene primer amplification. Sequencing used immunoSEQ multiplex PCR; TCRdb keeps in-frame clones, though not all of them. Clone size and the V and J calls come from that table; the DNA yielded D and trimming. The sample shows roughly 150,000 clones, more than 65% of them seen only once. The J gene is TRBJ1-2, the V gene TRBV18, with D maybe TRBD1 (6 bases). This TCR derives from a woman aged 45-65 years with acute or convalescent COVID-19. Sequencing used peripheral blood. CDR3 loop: CASSPTGTYGYTF. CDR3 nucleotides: TGTGCCAGCTCACCCACAGGGACCTATGGCTACACCTTC. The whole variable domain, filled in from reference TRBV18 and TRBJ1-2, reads NAGVMQNPRHLVRRRGQEARLRCSPMKGHSHVYWYRQLPEEGLKFMVYLQKENIIDESGMPKERFSAEFPKEGPSILRIQQVVRGDSAAYFCASSPTGTYGYTFGSGTRLTVV.